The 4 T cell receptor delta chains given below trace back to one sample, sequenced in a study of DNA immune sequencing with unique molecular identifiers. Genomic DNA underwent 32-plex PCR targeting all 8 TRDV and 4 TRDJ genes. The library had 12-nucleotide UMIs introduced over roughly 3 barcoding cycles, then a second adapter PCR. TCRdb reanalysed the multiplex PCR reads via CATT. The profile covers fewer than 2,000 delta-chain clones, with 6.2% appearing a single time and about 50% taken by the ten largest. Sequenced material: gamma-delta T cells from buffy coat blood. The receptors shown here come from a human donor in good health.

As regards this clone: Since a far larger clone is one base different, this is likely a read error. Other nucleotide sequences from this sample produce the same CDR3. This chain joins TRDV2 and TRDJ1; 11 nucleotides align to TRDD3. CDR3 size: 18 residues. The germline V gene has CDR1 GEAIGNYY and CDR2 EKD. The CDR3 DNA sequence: TGTGCCTGTGACGATCTTGGGGGATACGCGGGTTTCACCGATAAACTCATCTTC. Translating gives CACDDLGGYAGFTDKLIF.

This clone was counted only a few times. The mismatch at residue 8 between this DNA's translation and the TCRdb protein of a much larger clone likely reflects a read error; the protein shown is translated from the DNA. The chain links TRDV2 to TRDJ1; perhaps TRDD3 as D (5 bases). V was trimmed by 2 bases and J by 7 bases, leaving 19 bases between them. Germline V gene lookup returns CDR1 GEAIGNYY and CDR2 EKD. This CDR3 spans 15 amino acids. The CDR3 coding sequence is TGTGCCTGTGACAAGATGGGGTATACTGGCCCTAAACTCATCTTT. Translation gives CACDKMGYTGPKLIF.

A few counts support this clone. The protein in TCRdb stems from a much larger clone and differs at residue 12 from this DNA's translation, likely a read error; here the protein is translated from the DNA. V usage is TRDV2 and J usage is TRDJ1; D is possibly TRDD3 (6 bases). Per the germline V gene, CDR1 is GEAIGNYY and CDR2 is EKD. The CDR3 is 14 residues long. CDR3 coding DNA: TGTGCCTGTGACACCCTACTGGGAGGCGATAAATTCATCTTT. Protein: CACDTLLGGDKFIF.

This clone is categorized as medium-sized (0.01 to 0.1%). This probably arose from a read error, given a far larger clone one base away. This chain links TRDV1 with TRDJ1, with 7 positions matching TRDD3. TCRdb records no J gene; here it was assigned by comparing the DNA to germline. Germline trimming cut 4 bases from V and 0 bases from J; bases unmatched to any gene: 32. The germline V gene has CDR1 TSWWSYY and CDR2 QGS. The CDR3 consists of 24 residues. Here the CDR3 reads CALGVSPLGPGDMSTPPYTDKLIF. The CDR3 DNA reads TGTGCTCTTGGGGTGTCCCCCCTTGGCCCTGGGGATATGAGTACCCCTCCGTACACCGATAAACTCATCTTT.